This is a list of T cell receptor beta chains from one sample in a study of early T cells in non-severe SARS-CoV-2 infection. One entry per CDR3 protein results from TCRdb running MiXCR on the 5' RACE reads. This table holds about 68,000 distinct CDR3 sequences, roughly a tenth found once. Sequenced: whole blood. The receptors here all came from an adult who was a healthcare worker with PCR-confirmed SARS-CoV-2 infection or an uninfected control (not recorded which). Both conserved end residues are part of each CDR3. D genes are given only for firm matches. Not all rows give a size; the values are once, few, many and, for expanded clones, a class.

CDR3nt: TGTGCCAGCAGCCAAGTCAGGCGGGAGGGCCTGGTCTTC; CDR3aa: CASSQVRREGLVF; v_gene: TRBV14; j_gene: TRBJ2-7; d_gene: TRBD2; abundance: few
CDR3nt: TGTGCCAGCAGCTTGCGAGCGGGAGCAGATACGCAGTATTTT; CDR3aa: CASSLRAGADTQYF; v_gene: TRBV7-9; j_gene: TRBJ2-3; d_gene: TRBD2; abundance: .
CDR3nt: TGTGCCAGCAGTTTGGGTACACCCTACGAGCAGTACTTC; CDR3aa: CASSLGTPYEQYF; v_gene: TRBV12-3/TRBV12-4; j_gene: TRBJ2-7; d_gene: .; abundance: .
CDR3nt: TGTGCCAGCAAACGACAGGCGGATGAGCAGTTCTTC; CDR3aa: CASKRQADEQFF; v_gene: TRBV12-3/TRBV12-4; j_gene: TRBJ2-1; d_gene: .; abundance: few
CDR3nt: TGTGCCAGCAGCCAAGAGTCTACAGGCCCGTCGGTCTACGAGCAGTACTTC; CDR3aa: CASSQESTGPSVYEQYF; v_gene: TRBV3-1; j_gene: TRBJ2-7; d_gene: .; abundance: .
CDR3nt: TGCGCCAGCAGCTTGGTGGCTAGGGGAGGAGATACGCAGTATTTT; CDR3aa: CASSLVARGGDTQYF; v_gene: TRBV5-1; j_gene: TRBJ2-3; d_gene: .; abundance: .
CDR3nt: TGTGCCAGCAGCTTTATAACCCTCACAGATACGCAGTATTTT; CDR3aa: CASSFITLTDTQYF; v_gene: TRBV7-9; j_gene: TRBJ2-3; d_gene: .; abundance: .
CDR3nt: TGTGCCAGTCGACCCGGGACGAGGGCCACAGATACGCAGTATTTT; CDR3aa: CASRPGTRATDTQYF; v_gene: TRBV28; j_gene: TRBJ2-3; d_gene: .; abundance: few
CDR3nt: TGTGCCAGCAGCTCCCGGACTAGCGAGGCCTACGAGCAGTACTTC; CDR3aa: CASSSRTSEAYEQYF; v_gene: TRBV5-4; j_gene: TRBJ2-7; d_gene: TRBD2; abundance: .
CDR3nt: TGTGCCAGCAGTTACGATCACAGGGATAGCAATCAGCCCCAGCATTTT; CDR3aa: CASSYDHRDSNQPQHF; v_gene: TRBV6-6; j_gene: TRBJ1-5; d_gene: .; abundance: once
CDR3nt: TGTGCCGCTTCGGGGACTAGCGGCTACGAGCAGTACTTC; CDR3aa: CAASGTSGYEQYF; v_gene: TRBV6-6; j_gene: TRBJ2-7; d_gene: TRBD2; abundance: many
CDR3nt: TGCGCCAGCAGCTGGTGGGTCGAGCGGGATTACAATGAGCAGTTCTTC; CDR3aa: CASSWWVERDYNEQFF; v_gene: TRBV5-1; j_gene: TRBJ2-1; d_gene: TRBD2; abundance: .
CDR3nt: TGTGCCAGCAGCTGGAGCGGGACTTCCTACGAGCAGTACTTC; CDR3aa: CASSWSGTSYEQYF; v_gene: TRBV6-2/TRBV6-3; j_gene: TRBJ2-7; d_gene: TRBD2; abundance: .
CDR3nt: TGTGCCAGCAGTTTCGGGTTAGGGGGCGGCTACACCTTC; CDR3aa: CASSFGLGGGYTF; v_gene: TRBV28; j_gene: TRBJ1-2; d_gene: TRBD1; abundance: many
CDR3nt: TGTGCCAGCAGCTTAGTCGATGAGCAGTTCTTC; CDR3aa: CASSLVDEQFF; v_gene: TRBV11-2; j_gene: TRBJ2-1; d_gene: .; abundance: many
CDR3nt: TGTGCCAGCAGCGTGGGGACAGGGAAAGCTTTCTTT; CDR3aa: CASSVGTGKAFF; v_gene: TRBV9; j_gene: TRBJ1-1; d_gene: TRBD1; abundance: many
CDR3nt: TGTGCCAGCAGCTTGGGGCTGGGGACTGAAGCTTTCTTT; CDR3aa: CASSLGLGTEAFF; v_gene: TRBV5-5; j_gene: TRBJ1-1; d_gene: .; abundance: .
CDR3nt: TGTGCCAGCAGGGCCTTTGAAGCGAACACTGAAGCTTTCTTT; CDR3aa: CASRAFEANTEAFF; v_gene: TRBV14; j_gene: TRBJ1-1; d_gene: .; abundance: .
CDR3nt: TGTGCCAGCAGCTTATCTTTAGCGGGAGCCACAGATACGCAGTATTTT; CDR3aa: CASSLSLAGATDTQYF; v_gene: TRBV7-3; j_gene: TRBJ2-3; d_gene: TRBD2; abundance: few
CDR3nt: TGTGCCAGCAGTCCACCACGGGCGGACAGACGTGGCTACACCTTC; CDR3aa: CASSPPRADRRGYTF; v_gene: TRBV28; j_gene: TRBJ1-2; d_gene: .; abundance: many
CDR3nt: TGCAGCGTTGGTCTATCCACCGGGGAGCTGTTTTTT; CDR3aa: CSVGLSTGELFF; v_gene: TRBV29-1; j_gene: TRBJ2-2; d_gene: .; abundance: .
CDR3nt: TGTGCCAGCAGTCCCCAGGGGTCGCGTCGGGGCTACACCTTC; CDR3aa: CASSPQGSRRGYTF; v_gene: TRBV12-3/TRBV12-4; j_gene: TRBJ1-2; d_gene: .; abundance: few
CDR3nt: TGCAGTGCTCGGGGGAATGGCTACACCTTC; CDR3aa: CSARGNGYTF; v_gene: TRBV20-1; j_gene: TRBJ1-2; d_gene: .; abundance: .
CDR3nt: TGTGCCAGCAGTGGGGACATTGGCTACACCTTC; CDR3aa: CASSGDIGYTF; v_gene: TRBV6-6; j_gene: TRBJ1-2; d_gene: .; abundance: .
CDR3nt: TGTGCCAGCAGCTTGGGAGGGACTAATGAGCAGTTCTTC; CDR3aa: CASSLGGTNEQFF; v_gene: TRBV7-9; j_gene: TRBJ2-1; d_gene: TRBD2; abundance: .
CDR3nt: TGCAGTGCCAGCCAGACAGGGGCGGACACTGAAGCTTTCTTT; CDR3aa: CSASQTGADTEAFF; v_gene: TRBV20-1; j_gene: TRBJ1-1; d_gene: TRBD1; abundance: few
CDR3nt: TGTGCCAGCAGCTTATTCGGACTTGAAGAGACCCAGTACTTC; CDR3aa: CASSLFGLEETQYF; v_gene: TRBV7-9; j_gene: TRBJ2-5; d_gene: .; abundance: many
CDR3nt: TGTGCCAGCAGCCTCTCCAGGGGATCTGCCTACGAGCAGTACTTC; CDR3aa: CASSLSRGSAYEQYF; v_gene: TRBV7-2; j_gene: TRBJ2-7; d_gene: .; abundance: many
CDR3nt: TGCAGTGCTAGAATTTTGGGTTTCCGGTTCGAGCAGTACTTC; CDR3aa: CSARILGFRFEQYF; v_gene: TRBV20-1; j_gene: TRBJ2-7; d_gene: .; abundance: few
CDR3nt: TGTGCCAGCAGCTCTCTTGGGGCGAGCAATCAGCCCCAGCATTTT; CDR3aa: CASSSLGASNQPQHF; v_gene: TRBV7-2; j_gene: TRBJ1-5; d_gene: .; abundance: few
CDR3nt: TGCGCCAGCAGCCAAGCGACAGGGGGGACCTACGAGCAGTACTTC; CDR3aa: CASSQATGGTYEQYF; v_gene: TRBV4-3; j_gene: TRBJ2-7; d_gene: TRBD1; abundance: .
CDR3nt: TGCAGCGTTTTAGAGACAGGGGGCTGGAATGAGCAGTTCTTC; CDR3aa: CSVLETGGWNEQFF; v_gene: TRBV29-1; j_gene: TRBJ2-1; d_gene: TRBD1; abundance: few
CDR3nt: TGTGCCAGCAGCCGACTAGCAGGGATCTACGAGCAGTACTTC; CDR3aa: CASSRLAGIYEQYF; v_gene: TRBV7-2; j_gene: TRBJ2-7; d_gene: TRBD2; abundance: few
CDR3nt: TGTGCCAGCAGCCCTCAGGGATTTGGTGAGACCCAGTACTTC; CDR3aa: CASSPQGFGETQYF; v_gene: TRBV12-3/TRBV12-4; j_gene: TRBJ2-5; d_gene: .; abundance: many
CDR3nt: TGTGCCAGCAGTTTAGACGAGCAGTACTTC; CDR3aa: CASSLDEQYF; v_gene: TRBV27; j_gene: TRBJ2-7; d_gene: .; abundance: many
CDR3nt: TGCAGAGAGGGGGGCGGCCCTGAAGCTTTCTTT; CDR3aa: CREGGGPEAFF; v_gene: TRBV20-1; j_gene: TRBJ1-1; d_gene: .; abundance: .
CDR3nt: TGTGCCAGCAGGCTTTTGGGAGGCGACGAGCAGTACTTC; CDR3aa: CASRLLGGDEQYF; v_gene: TRBV6-1; j_gene: TRBJ2-7; d_gene: .; abundance: few
CDR3nt: TGTGCCAGCAGTTTGTTGGTGGAGGAGCAGTTCTTC; CDR3aa: CASSLLVEEQFF; v_gene: TRBV28; j_gene: TRBJ2-1; d_gene: .; abundance: .
CDR3nt: TGTGCCAGCAGCCTCGGGCATAAGCAGTTCTTC; CDR3aa: CASSLGHKQFF; v_gene: TRBV5-4; j_gene: TRBJ2-1; d_gene: .; abundance: .
CDR3nt: TGTGCCTGGAGTGGGACAGGGGGTCAGCCCCAGCATTTT; CDR3aa: CAWSGTGGQPQHF; v_gene: TRBV30; j_gene: TRBJ1-5; d_gene: TRBD1; abundance: many
CDR3nt: TGTGCCTGGAGCGGAGTCTGGGAAGGCGAGCAGTACTTC; CDR3aa: CAWSGVWEGEQYF; v_gene: TRBV30; j_gene: TRBJ2-7; d_gene: .; abundance: .
CDR3nt: TGCGCCAGCAGCTACAGTAGGCTTCAAGAGACCCAGTACTTC; CDR3aa: CASSYSRLQETQYF; v_gene: TRBV5-1; j_gene: TRBJ2-5; d_gene: .; abundance: few
CDR3nt: TGTGCCAGCAGGAACTACAGGACTGAAGCTTTCTTT; CDR3aa: CASRNYRTEAFF; v_gene: TRBV12-3/TRBV12-4; j_gene: TRBJ1-1; d_gene: .; abundance: many
CDR3nt: TGTGCCAGTCAAGGGCCCTCCTACAATGAGCAGTTCTTC; CDR3aa: CASQGPSYNEQFF; v_gene: TRBV19; j_gene: TRBJ2-1; d_gene: .; abundance: few
CDR3nt: TGTGCTAGCAGTCAGCCCCAGCATTTT; CDR3aa: CASSQPQHF; v_gene: TRBV28; j_gene: TRBJ1-5; d_gene: .; abundance: .
CDR3nt: TGTGCCAGCGGGCTAGCGGAGTACAATGAGCAGTTCTTC; CDR3aa: CASGLAEYNEQFF; v_gene: TRBV9; j_gene: TRBJ2-1; d_gene: TRBD2; abundance: few